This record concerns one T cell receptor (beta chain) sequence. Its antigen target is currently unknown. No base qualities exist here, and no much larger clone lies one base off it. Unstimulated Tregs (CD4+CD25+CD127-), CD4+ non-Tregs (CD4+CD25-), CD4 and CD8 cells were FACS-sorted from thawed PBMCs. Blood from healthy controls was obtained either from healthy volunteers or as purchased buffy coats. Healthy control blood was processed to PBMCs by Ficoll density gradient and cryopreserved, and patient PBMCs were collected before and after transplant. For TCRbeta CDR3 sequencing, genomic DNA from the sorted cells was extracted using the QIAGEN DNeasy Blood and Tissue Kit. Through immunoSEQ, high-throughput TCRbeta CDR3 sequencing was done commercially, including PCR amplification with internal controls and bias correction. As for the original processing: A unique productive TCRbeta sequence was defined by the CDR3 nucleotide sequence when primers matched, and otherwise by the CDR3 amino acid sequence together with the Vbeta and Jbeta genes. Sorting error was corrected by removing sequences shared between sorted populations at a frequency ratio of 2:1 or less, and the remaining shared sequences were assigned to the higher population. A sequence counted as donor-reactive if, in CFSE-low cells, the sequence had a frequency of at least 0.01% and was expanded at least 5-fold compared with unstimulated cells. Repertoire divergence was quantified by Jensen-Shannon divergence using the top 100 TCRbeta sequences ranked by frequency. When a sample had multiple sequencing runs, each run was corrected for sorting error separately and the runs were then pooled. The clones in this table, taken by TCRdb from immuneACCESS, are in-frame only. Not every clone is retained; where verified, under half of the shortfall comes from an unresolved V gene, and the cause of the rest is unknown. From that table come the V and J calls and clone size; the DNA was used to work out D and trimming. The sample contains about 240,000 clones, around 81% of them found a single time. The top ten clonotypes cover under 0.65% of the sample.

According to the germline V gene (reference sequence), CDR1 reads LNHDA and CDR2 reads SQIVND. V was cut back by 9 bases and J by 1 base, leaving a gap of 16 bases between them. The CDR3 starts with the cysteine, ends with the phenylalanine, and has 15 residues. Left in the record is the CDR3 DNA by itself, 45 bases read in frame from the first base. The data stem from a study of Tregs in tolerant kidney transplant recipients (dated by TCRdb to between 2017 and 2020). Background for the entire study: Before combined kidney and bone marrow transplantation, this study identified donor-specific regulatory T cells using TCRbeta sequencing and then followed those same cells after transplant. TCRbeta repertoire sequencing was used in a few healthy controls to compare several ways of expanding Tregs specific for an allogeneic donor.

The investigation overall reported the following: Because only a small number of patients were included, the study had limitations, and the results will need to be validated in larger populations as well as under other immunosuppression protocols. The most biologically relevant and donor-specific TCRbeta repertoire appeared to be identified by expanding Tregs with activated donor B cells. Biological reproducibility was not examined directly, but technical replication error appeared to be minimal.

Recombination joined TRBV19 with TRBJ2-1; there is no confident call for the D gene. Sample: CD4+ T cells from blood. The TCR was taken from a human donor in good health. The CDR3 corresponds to CASRSDGWSYNEQFF. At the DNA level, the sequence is TGTGCCAGCAGATCGGACGGATGGTCCTACAATGAGCAGTTCTTC. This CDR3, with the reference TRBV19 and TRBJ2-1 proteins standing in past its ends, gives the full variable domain DGGITQSPKYLFRKEGQNVTLSCEQNLNHDAMYWYRQDPGQGLRLIYYSQIVNDFQKGDIAEGYSVSREKKESFPLTVTSAQKNPTAFYLCASRSDGWSYNEQFFGPGTRLTVL.